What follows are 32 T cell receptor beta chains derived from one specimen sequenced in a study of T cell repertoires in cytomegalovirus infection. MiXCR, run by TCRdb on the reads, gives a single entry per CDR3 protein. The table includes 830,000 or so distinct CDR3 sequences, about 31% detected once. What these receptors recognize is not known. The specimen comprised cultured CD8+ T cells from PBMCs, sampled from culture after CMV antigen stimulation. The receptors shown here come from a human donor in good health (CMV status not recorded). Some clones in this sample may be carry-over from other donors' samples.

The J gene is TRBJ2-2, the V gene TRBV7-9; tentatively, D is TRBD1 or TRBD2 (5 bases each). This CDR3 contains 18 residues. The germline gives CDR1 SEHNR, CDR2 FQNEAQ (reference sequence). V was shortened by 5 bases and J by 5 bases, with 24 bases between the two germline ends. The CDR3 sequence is CASSPHGGKRKETGELFF. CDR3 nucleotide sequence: TGTGCCAGCAGCCCTCATGGGGGAAAAAGGAAGGAGACCGGGGAGCTGTTTTTT.

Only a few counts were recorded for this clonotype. The CDR3 DNA sequence: TGTGCCAGCAGCGGAACAGGGGCGCCTTACGAGCAGTACTTC. As protein: CASSGTGAPYEQYF. The chain joins TRBV3-1 to TRBJ2-7, with TRBD1 matching over 7 bases. The ends lost 5 bases at V and 4 bases at J; junction bases unmatched: 8. The CDR3 covers 14 residues. Germline CDR1 is LGHDT and CDR2 is YNNKEL (reference sequence).

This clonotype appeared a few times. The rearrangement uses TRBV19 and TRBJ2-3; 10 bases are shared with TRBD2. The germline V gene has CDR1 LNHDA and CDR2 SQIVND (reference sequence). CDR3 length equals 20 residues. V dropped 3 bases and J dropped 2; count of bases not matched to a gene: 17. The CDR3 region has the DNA TGTGCCAGTAGTATCCGCCTACTAGCGGGGCCGACCGATTACACAGATACGCAGTATTTT. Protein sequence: CASSIRLLAGPTDYTDTQYF.

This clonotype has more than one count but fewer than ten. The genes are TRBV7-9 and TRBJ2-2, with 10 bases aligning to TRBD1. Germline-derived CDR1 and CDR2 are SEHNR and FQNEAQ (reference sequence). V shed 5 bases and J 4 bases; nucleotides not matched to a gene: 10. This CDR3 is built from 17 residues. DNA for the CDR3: TGTGCCAGCAGCAACACCGGGACAGGGGACTTCACCGGGGAGCTGTTTTTT. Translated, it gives CASSNTGTGDFTGELFF.

The CDR3 protein is CASRVSGNYGYTF. CDR3 DNA sequence: TGTGCCAGCAGAGTCTCCGGGAACTATGGCTACACCTTC. The rearrangement uses TRBV27 and TRBJ1-2; no clear D. Trimming left V 6 bases short and J 2 bases short, with 10 bases between. CDR3 length equals 13 residues. Germline CDR1 reads MNHEY; CDR2 reads SMNVEV (reference sequence).

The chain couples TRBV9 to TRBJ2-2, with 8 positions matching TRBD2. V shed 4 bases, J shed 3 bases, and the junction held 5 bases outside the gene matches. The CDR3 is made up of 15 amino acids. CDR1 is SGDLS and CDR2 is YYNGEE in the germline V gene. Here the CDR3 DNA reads TGTGCCAGCAGCCCCGGACTAGCTTACACCGGGGAGCTGTTTTTT. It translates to CASSPGLAYTGELFF.

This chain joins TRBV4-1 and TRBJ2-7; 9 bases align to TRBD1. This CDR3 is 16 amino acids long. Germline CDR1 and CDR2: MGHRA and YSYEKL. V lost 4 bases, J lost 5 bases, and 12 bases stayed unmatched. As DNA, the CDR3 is TGCGCCAGCAGCCTACGTACCGGGACAGGGATGAACGAGCAGTACTTC. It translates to CASSLRTGTGMNEQYF.

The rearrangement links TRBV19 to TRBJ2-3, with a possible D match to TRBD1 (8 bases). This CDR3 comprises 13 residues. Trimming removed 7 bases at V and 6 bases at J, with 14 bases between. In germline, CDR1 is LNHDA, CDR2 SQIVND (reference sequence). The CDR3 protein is CASKTGEGDTQYF. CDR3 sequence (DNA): TGTGCCAGTAAGACAGGGGAGGGTGATACGCAGTATTTT.

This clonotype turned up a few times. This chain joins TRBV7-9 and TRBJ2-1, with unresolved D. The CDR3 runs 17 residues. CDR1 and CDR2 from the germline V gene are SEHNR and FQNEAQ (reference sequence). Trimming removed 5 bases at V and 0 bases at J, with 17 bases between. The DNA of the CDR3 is TGTGCCAGCAGCCCTCTCCGCCAGGAACGCTCCTACAATGAGCAGTTCTTC. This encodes CASSPLRQERSYNEQFF.

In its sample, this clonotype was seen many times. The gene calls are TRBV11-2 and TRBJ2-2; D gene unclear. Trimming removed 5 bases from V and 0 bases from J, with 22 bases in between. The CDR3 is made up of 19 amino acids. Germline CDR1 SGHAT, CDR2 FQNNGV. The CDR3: CASSPYLGIGSPNTGELFF. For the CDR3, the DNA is TGTGCCAGCAGCCCCTACCTAGGTATCGGCAGTCCGAACACCGGGGAGCTGTTTTTT.

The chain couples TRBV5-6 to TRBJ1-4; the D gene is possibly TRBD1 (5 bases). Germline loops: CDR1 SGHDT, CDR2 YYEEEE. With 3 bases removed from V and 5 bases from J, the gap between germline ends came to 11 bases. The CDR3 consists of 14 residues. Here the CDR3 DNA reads TGTGCCAGCAGCTCGGGACGGCCCAATGAAAAACTGTTTTTT. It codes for CASSSGRPNEKLFF.

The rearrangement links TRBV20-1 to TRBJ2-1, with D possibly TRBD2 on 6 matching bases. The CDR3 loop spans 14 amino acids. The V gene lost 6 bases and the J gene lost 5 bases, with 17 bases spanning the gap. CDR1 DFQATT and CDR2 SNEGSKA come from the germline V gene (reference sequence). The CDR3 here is CSAPDWRGHNEQFF. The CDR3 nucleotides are TGCAGTGCCCCCGACTGGCGGGGACACAATGAGCAGTTCTTC.

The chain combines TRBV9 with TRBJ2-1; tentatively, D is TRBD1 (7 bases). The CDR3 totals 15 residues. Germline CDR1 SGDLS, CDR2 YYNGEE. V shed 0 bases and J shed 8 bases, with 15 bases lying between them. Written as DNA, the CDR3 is TGTGCCAGCAGCGTAGAGGCAGGGGGGCGGGATGAGCAGTTCTTC. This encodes CASSVEAGGRDEQFF.

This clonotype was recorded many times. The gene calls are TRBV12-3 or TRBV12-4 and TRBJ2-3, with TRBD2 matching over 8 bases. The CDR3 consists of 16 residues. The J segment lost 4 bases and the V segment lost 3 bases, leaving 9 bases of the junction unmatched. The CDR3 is CASSFQPGGEADTQYF. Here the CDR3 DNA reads TGTGCCAGCAGTTTTCAGCCGGGGGGGGAGGCAGATACGCAGTATTTT.

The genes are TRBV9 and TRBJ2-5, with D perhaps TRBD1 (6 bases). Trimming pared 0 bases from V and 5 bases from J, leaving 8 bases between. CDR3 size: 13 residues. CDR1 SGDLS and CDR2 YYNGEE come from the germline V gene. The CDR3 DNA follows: TGTGCCAGCAGCGTAGGGGGGCAGGAGACCCAGTACTTC. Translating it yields CASSVGGQETQYF. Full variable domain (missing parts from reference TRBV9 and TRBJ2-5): DSGVTQTPKHLITATGQRVTLRCSPRSGDLSVYWYQQSLDQGLQFLIQYYNGEERAKGNILERFSAQQFPDLHSELNLSSLELGDSALYFCASSVGGQETQYFGPGTRLLVL.

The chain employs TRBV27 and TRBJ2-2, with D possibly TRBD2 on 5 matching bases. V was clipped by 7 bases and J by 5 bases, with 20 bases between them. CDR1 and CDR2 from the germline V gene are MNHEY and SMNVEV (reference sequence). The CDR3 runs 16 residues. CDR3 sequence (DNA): TGTGCCAGCACTCCCTGGTTAACCGAGGGAACCGGGGAGCTGTTTTTT. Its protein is CASTPWLTEGTGELFF.

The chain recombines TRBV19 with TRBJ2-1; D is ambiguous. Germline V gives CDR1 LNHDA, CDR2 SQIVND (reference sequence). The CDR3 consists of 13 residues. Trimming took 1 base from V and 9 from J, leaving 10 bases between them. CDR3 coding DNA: TGTGCCAGTAGTATAGGGGTCCAAGCTGAGCAGTTCTTC. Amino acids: CASSIGVQAEQFF.

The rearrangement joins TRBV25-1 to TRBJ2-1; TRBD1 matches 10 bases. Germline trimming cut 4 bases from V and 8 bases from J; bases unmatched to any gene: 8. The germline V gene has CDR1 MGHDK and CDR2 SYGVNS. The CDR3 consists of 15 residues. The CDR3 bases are TGTGCCAGCAGTGCCAGACAGGGGGCTCGGGATGAGCAGTTCTTC. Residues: CASSARQGARDEQFF. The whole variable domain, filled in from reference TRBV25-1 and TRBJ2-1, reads EADIYQTPRYLVIGTGKKITLECSQTMGHDKMYWYQQDPGMELHLIHYSYGVNSTEKGDLSSESTVSRIRTEHFPLTLESARPSHTSQYLCASSARQGARDEQFFGPGTRLTVL.

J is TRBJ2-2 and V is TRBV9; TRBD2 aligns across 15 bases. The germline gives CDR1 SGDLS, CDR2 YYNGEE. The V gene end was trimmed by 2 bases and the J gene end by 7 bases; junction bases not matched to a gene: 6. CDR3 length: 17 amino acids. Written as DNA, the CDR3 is TGTGCCAGCAGCGTCGGACTAGCGGGGGGGCCCGGCGGGGAGCTGTTTTTT. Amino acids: CASSVGLAGGPGGELFF.

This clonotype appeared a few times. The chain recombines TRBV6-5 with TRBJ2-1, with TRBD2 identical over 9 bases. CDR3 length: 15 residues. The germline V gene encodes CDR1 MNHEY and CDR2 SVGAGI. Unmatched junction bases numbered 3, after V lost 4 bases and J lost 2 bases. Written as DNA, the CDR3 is TGTGCCAGCAGTTCCGCGGGGGGGCCCTACAATGAGCAGTTCTTC. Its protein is CASSSAGGPYNEQFF.

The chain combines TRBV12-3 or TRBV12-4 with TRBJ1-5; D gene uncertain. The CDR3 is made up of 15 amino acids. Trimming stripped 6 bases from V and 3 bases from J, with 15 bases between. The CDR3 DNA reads TGTGCCAGCAGCCCCCCTGGACGGGTCAATCAGCCCCAGCATTTT. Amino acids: CASSPPGRVNQPQHF.

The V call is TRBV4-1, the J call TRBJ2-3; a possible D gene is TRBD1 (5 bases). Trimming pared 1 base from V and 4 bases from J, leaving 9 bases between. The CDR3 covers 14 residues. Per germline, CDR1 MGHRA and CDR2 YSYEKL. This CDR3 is CASSQVQGPDTQYF. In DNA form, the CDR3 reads TGCGCCAGCAGCCAAGTCCAGGGCCCAGATACGCAGTATTTT.

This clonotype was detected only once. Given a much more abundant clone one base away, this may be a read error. CDR3 region: CVSSLIPDRGHNEQFF. The CDR3 bases are TGTGTCAGCAGCCTTATCCCGGACAGGGGGCACAATGAGCAGTTCTTC. This rearrangement joins TRBV7-8 to TRBJ2-1; 11 nucleotides agree with TRBD1. Germline lookup yields CDR1 SGHVS and CDR2 FQNEAQ. This CDR3 has 16 residues.

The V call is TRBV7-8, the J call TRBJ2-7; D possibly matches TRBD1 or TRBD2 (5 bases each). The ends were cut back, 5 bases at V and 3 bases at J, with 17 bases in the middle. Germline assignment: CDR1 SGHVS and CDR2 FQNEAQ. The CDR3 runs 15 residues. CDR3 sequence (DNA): TGTGCCAGCAGCATGAACCAGGGACCCAACTACGAGCAGTACTTC. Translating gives CASSMNQGPNYEQYF.

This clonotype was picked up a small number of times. The CDR3 DNA reads as TGTGCCAGCAGCTTAGACAGCCGGAACTATGGCTACACCTTC. Amino acid sequence: CASSLDSRNYGYTF. The chain couples TRBV7-2 to TRBJ1-2, with D hard to call. CDR1 and CDR2 from the germline V gene are SGHTA and FQGNSA. The CDR3 spans 14 residues. Trimming stripped 1 base from V and 2 bases from J, with 8 bases between.

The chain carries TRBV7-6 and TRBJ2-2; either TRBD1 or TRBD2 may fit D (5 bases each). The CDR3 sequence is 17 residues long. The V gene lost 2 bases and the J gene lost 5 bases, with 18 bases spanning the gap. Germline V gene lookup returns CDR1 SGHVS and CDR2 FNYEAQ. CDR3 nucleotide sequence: TGTGCCAGCAGCTTACCCACGACGGGGCAAGTAACCGGGGAGCTGTTTTTT. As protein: CASSLPTTGQVTGELFF.

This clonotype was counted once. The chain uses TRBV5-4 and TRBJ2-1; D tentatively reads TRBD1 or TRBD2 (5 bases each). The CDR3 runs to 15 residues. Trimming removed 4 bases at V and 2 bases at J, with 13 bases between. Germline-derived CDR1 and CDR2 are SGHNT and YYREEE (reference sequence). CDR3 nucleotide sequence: TGTGCCAGCAGCCAGGGACCTAACCCCTACAATGAGCAGTTCTTC. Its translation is CASSQGPNPYNEQFF.

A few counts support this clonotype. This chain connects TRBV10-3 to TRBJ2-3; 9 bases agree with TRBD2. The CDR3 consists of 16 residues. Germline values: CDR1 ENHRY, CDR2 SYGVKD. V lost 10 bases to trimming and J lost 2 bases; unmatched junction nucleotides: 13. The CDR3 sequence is CATRVWASGDTDTQYF. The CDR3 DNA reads TGTGCCACCAGAGTCTGGGCTAGCGGGGACACAGATACGCAGTATTTT.

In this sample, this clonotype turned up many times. The CDR3 reads CASSYSGASYNEQFF. The CDR3 region has the DNA TGTGCCAGCAGCTATAGCGGGGCCTCCTACAATGAGCAGTTCTTC. This sequence joins TRBV7-9 and TRBJ2-1, with 8 bases identical to TRBD2. CDR3 length: 15 residues. Germline CDR1 SEHNR, CDR2 FQNEAQ (reference sequence). J lost 0 bases, V lost 4 bases, and 2 bases had no gene match.

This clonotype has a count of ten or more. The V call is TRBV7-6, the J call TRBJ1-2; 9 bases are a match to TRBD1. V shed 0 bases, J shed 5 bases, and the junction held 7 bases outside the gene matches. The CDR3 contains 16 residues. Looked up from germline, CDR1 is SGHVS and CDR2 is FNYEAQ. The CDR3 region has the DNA TGTGCCAGCAGCTTAGCGACTACAGGGGGCGCTTATGGCTACACCTTC. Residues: CASSLATTGGAYGYTF. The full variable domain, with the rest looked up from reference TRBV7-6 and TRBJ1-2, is GAGVSQSPRYKVTKRGQDVALRCDPISGHVSLYWYRQALGQGPEFLTYFNYEAQQDKSGLPNDRFSAERPEGSISTLTIQRTEQRDSAMYRCASSLATTGGAYGYTFGSGTRLTVV.

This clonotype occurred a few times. CDR3 region: CASSLGSGAGDEQFF. The DNA for the CDR3 is TGTGCCAGCAGCTTAGGGAGTGGGGCTGGGGATGAGCAGTTCTTC. The chain has TRBV7-9 and TRBJ2-1; possible D gene TRBD1, 5 bases. Trimming shortened V by 1 base and J by 8 bases, and 15 bases separated the two germline ends. CDR3 length equals 15 residues. Germline-derived CDR1 and CDR2 are SEHNR and FQNEAQ (reference sequence).

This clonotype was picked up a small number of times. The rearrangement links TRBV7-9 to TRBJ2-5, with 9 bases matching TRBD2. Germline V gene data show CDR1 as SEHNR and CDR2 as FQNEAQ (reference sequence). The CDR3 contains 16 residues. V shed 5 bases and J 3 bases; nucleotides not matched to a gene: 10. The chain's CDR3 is CASSTPGLADKETQYF. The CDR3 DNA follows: TGTGCCAGCAGCACCCCGGGACTAGCTGATAAAGAGACCCAGTACTTC.